This T cell receptor (beta chain) derives from a study of regulatory T cells in long-lasting Graves disease. Whole-study context: To qualify as persistent, Graves' disease required over 5 years of antithyroid drugs with positive TSH receptor antibodies. Study-wide results and limits: Persistent cases favored TRBV28, TRBJ1-2 and TRBJ2-5. It is possible that accuracy was reduced by the small size of the sample.

Time point here: persistent/refractory GD, antithyroid drugs over 5 years with positive TRAb. PBMCs were the source of the RNA used for TCR sequencing. Trimming pared 1 base from V and 2 bases from J, leaving 13 bases between. Germline V lookup: CDR1 SGHKS, CDR2 YYEKEE (reference sequence). The CDR3 runs 16 residues. Assembly of TCR beta libraries relied on iRepertoire HTBI primers together with Arm-PCR of CDR3 regions. TCRdb itself ran the multiplex PCR reads through MiXCR, one entry per CDR3 protein. The profile shows about 470,000 distinct CDR3 sequences, around a fifth of them singletons. About this clonotype itself: What it binds is unknown.

This chain uses TRBV5-5 with TRBJ1-5; D is unclear. The sample here was peripheral blood mononuclear cells (PBMCs), taken when the disease was refractory, from a patient treated with antithyroid drugs. This TCR derives from a female donor with Graves disease. The CDR3 region has the DNA TGTGCCAGCAGCTTGCGTTTGCCACAACGCAATCAGCCCCAGCATTTT. Translated: CASSLRLPQRNQPQHF.